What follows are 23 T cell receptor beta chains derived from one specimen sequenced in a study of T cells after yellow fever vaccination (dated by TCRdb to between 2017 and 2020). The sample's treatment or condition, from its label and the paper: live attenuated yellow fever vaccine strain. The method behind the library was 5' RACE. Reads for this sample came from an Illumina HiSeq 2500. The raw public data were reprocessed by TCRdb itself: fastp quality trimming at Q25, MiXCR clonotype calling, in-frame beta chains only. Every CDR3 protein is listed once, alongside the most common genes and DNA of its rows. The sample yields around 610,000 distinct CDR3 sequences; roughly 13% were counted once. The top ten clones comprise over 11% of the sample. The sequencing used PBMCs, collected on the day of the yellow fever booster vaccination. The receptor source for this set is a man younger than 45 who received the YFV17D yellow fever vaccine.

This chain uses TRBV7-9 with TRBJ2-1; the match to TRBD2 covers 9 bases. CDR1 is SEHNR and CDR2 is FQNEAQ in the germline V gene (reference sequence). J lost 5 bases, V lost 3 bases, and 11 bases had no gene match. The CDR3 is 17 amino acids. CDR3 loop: CASSFPLRGRADNEQFF. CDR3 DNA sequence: TGTGCCAGCAGCTTTCCGCTTCGCGGGAGGGCCGACAATGAGCAGTTCTTC.

As DNA, the CDR3 is TGTGCCAGCAGTCCGTGGCGGGACAGCGGCACAGATACGCAGTATTTT. Encoded protein: CASSPWRDSGTDTQYF. The chain carries TRBV28 and TRBJ2-3, with D maybe TRBD1 (7 bases). The V gene's germline CDR1 is MDHEN and CDR2 SYDVKM. The CDR3 is 16 amino acids. V was cut by 5 bases and J by 1 base, with 16 bases left in between. Based on the CDR3 plus reference TRBV28 and TRBJ2-3, the full variable domain is DVKVTQSSRYLVKRTGEKVFLECVQDMDHENMFWYRQDPGLGLRLIYFSYDVKMKEKGDIPEGYSVSREKKERFSLILESASTNQTSMYLCASSPWRDSGTDTQYFGPGTRLTVL.

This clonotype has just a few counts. The chain's CDR3 is CASSSRTSGTSDTQYF. In DNA, the CDR3 is TGTGCCAGCAGCTCACGGACTAGCGGGACAAGTGATACGCAGTATTTT. The J gene is TRBJ2-3, the V gene TRBV7-2; 12 bases fit TRBD2. Germline CDR1 is SGHTA and CDR2 is FQGNSA. The V and J ends lost 4 bases and 6 bases, in that order; junction bases with no gene match: 8. This CDR3 is 16 amino acids long.

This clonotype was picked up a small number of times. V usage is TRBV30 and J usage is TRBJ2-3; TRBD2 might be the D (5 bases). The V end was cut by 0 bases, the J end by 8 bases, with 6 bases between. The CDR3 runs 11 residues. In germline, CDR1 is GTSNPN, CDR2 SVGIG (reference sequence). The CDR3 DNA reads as TGTGCCTGGAGTGTTCGGGGTACGCAGTATTTT. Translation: CAWSVRGTQYF.

The CDR3 DNA follows: TGTGCCAGCAGTTACTCGAGGGTGGGAGGGCACACTGAAGCTTTCTTT. It is translated as CASSYSRVGGHTEAFF. The chain uses TRBV6-5 and TRBJ1-1; D is ambiguous. CDR3 length equals 16 residues. V gave up 0 bases and J gave up 3 bases, with 14 bases separating them. The germline gives CDR1 MNHEY, CDR2 SVGAGI.

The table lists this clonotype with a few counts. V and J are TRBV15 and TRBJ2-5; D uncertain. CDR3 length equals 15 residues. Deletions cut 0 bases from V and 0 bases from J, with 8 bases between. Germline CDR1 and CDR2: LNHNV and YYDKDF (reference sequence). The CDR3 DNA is TGTGCCACCAGCAGAGACAACCGGGACCAAGAGACCCAGTACTTC. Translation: CATSRDNRDQETQYF. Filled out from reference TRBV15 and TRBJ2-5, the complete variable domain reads DAMVIQNPRYQVTQFGKPVTLSCSQTLNHNVMYWYQQKSSQAPKLLFHYYDKDFNNEADTPDNFQSRRPNTSFCFLDIRSPGLGDTAMYLCATSRDNRDQETQYFGPGTRLLVL.

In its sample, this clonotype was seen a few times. CDR3 amino acids: CASSTRLAGSLDTQYF. CDR3 in DNA: TGTGCCAGCAGCACCAGACTAGCGGGGAGTCTAGATACGCAGTATTTT. The chain uses TRBV7-2 and TRBJ2-3, with 11 bases identical to TRBD2. Trimming cost V 5 bases and J 5 bases; bases outside gene matches: 9. CDR1 is SGHTA and CDR2 is FQGNSA in the germline V gene. The CDR3 covers 16 residues.

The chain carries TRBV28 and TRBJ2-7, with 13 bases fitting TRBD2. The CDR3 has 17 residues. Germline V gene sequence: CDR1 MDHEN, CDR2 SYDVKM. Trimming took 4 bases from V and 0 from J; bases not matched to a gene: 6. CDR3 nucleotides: TGTGCCAGCAGTTCGAAGGGACTAGCGGGACACTCCTACGAGCAGTACTTC. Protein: CASSSKGLAGHSYEQYF.

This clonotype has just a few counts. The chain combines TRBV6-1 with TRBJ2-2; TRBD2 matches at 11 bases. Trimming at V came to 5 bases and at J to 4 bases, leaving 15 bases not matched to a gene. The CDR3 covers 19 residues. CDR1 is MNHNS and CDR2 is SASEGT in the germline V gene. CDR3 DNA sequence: TGTGCCAGCAGTAGGCGGTCTAGCGGGAGGACACCTCCCACCGGGGAGCTGTTTTTT. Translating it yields CASSRRSSGRTPPTGELFF.

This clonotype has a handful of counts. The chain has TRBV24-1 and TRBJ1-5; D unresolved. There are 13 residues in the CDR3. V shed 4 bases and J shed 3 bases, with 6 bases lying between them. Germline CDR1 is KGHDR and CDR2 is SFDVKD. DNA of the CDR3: TGTGCCACCAGTGACAGGACCAATCAGCCCCAGCATTTT. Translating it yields CATSDRTNQPQHF.

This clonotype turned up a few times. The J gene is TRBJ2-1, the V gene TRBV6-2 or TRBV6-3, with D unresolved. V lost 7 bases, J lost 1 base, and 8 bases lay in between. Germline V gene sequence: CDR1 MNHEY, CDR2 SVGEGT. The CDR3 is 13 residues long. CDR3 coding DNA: TGTGCCAGCATTCAGGATTCCTACAATGAGCAGTTCTTC. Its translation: CASIQDSYNEQFF.

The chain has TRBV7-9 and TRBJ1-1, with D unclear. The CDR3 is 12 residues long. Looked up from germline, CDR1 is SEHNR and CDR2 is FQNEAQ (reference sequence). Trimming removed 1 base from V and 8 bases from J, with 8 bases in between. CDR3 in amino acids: CASSLEAGEAFF. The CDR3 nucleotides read TGTGCCAGCAGCTTAGAAGCGGGAGAAGCTTTCTTT. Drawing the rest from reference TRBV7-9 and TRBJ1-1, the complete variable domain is DTGVSQNPRHKITKRGQNVTFRCDPISEHNRLYWYRQTLGQGPEFLTYFQNEAQLEKSRLLSDRFSAERPKGSFSTLEIQRTEQGDSAMYLCASSLEAGEAFFGQGTRLTVV.

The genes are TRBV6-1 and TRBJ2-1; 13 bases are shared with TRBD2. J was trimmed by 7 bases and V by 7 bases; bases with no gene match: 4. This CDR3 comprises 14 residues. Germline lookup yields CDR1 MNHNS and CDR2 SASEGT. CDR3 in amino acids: CASIRLAGGNEQFF. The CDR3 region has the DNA TGTGCCAGCATCCGACTAGCGGGAGGAAATGAGCAGTTCTTC.

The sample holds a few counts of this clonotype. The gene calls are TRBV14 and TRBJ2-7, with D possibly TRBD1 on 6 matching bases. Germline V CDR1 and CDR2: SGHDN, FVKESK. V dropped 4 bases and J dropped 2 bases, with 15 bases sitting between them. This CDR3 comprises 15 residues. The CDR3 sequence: CASSLPGTPAYEQYF. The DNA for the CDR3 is TGTGCCAGCAGCCTACCCGGGACACCCGCCTACGAGCAGTACTTC. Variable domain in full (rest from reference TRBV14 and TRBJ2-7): EAGVTQFPSHSVIEKGQTVTLRCDPISGHDNLYWYRRVMGKEIKFLLHFVKESKQDESGMPNNRFLAERTGGTYSTLKVQPAELEDSGVYFCASSLPGTPAYEQYFGPGTRLTVT.

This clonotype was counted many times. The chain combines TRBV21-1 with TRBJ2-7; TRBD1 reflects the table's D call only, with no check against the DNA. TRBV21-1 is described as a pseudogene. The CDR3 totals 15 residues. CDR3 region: CASSIRDRGRREQYF. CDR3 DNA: TGTGCCAGCAGCATAAGGGACAGGGGGCGAAGGGAGCAGTACTTC.

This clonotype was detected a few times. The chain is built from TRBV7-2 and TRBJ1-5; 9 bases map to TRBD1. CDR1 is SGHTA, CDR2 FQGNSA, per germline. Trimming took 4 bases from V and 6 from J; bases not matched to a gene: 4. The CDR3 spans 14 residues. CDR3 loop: CASSYRGLGQPQHF. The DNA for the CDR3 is TGTGCCAGCAGCTACAGGGGGCTCGGTCAGCCCCAGCATTTT.

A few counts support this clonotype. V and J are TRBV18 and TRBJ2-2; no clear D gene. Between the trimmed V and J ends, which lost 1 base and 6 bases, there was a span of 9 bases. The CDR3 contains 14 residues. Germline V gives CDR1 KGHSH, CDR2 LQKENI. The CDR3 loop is CASSPLLNSGELFF. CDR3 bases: TGTGCCAGCTCACCACTACTCAATTCCGGGGAGCTGTTTTTT.

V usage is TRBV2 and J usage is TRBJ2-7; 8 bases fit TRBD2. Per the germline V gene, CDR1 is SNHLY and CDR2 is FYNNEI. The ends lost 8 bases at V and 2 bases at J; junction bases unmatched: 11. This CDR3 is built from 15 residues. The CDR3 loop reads CASGGGGGPPYEQYF. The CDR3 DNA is TGTGCCAGCGGCGGGGGCGGGGGGCCTCCCTACGAGCAGTACTTC.

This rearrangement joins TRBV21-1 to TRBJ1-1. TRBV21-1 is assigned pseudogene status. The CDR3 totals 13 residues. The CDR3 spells CATQQGEGVRAFF. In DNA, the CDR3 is TGTGCCACCCAGCAGGGGGAGGGGGTAAGGGCTTTCTTT.

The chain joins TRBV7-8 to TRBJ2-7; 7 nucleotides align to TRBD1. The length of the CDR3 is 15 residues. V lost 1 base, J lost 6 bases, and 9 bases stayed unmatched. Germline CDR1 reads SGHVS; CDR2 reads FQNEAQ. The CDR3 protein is CASSLGRTGGSEQYF. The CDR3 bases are TGTGCCAGCAGCTTAGGAAGGACAGGTGGGAGCGAGCAGTACTTC.

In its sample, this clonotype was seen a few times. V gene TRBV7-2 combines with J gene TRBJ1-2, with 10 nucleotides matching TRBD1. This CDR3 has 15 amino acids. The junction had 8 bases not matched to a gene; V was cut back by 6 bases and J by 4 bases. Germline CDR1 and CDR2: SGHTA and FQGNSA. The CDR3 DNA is TGTGCCAGCAGTCAGACAGGGGGCGCAGGCTATGGCTACACCTTC. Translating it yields CASSQTGGAGYGYTF.

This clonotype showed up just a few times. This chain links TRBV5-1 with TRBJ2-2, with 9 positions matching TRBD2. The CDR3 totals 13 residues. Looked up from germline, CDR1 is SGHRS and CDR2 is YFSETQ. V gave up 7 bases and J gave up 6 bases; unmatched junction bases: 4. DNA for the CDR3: TGCGCCAGCGGGATAGCGGGAGCCGGGGAGCTGTTTTTT. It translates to CASGIAGAGELFF.

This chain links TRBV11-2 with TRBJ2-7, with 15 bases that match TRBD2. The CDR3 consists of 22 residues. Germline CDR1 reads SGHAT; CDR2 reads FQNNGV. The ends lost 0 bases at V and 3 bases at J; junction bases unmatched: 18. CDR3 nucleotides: TGTGCCAGCAGCTTAGATGGGGCCGCCCCGGGACTAGCGGGAGGTCCTTACTACGAGCAGTACTTC. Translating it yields CASSLDGAAPGLAGGPYYEQYF.